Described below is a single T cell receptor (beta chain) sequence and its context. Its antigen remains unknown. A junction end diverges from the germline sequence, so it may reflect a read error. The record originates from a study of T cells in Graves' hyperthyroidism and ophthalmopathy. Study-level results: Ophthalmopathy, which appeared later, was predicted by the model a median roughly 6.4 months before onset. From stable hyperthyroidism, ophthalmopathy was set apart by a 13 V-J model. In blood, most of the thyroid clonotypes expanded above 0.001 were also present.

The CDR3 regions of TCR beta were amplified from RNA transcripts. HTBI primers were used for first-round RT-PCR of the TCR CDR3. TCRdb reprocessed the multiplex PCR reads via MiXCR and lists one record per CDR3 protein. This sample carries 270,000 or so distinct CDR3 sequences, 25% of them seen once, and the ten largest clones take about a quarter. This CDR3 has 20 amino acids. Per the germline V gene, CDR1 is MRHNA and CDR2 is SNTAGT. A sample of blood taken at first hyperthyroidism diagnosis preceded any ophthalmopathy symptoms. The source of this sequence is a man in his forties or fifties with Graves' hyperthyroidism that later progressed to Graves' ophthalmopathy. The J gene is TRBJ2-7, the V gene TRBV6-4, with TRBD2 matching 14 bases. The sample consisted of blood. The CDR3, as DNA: TGTGCCAGCGGTGACTCGGGCAGATCGGGACTAGCGGGAGCCCCCTACGAGCAGTACTTC. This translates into CASGDSGRSGLAGAPYEQYF.